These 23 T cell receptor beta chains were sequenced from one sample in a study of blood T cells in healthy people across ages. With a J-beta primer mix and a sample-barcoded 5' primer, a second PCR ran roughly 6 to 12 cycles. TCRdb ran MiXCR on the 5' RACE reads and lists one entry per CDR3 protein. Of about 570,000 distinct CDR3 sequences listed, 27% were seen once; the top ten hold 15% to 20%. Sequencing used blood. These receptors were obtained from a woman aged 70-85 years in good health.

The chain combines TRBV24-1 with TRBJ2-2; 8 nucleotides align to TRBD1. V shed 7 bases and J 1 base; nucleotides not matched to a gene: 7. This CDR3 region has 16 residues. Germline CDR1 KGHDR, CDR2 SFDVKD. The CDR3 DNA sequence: TGTGCCACCAGAGCCTCCGGGACAGGGAACACCGGGGAGCTGTTTTTT. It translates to CATRASGTGNTGELFF.

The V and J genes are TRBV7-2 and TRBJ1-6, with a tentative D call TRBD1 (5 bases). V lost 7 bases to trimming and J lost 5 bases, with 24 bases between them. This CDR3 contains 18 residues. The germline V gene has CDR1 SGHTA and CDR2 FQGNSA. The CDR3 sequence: CASTLTSGGGLNNSPLHF. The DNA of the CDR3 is TGTGCCAGCACCCTGACATCCGGCGGGGGGTTAAATAATTCACCCCTCCACTTT.

The CDR3 bases are TGTGCCAGCCGCCCGCAAATGGGGGCGAGCGGGGAGCTGTTTTTT. This sequence encodes CASRPQMGASGELFF. The chain employs TRBV11-2 and TRBJ2-2, with a tentative D call TRBD1 (6 bases). CDR1 is SGHAT and CDR2 is FQNNGV in the germline V gene. The CDR3 totals 15 residues. Trimming shortened V by 8 bases and J by 7 bases, and 20 bases separated the two germline ends.

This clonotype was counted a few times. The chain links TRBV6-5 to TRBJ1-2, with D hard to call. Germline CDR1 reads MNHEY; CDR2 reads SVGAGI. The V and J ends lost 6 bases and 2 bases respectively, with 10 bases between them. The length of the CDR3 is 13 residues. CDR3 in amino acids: CASRPEKNYGYTF. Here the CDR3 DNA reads TGTGCCAGCAGACCAGAGAAAAACTATGGCTACACCTTC.

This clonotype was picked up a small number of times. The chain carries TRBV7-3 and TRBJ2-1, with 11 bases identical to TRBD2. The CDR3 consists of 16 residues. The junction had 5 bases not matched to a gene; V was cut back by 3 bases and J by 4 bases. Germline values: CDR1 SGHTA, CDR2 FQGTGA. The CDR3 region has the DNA TGTGCCAGCAGCTTCGGGGGGACTAGCGGATACAATGAGCAGTTCTTC. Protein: CASSFGGTSGYNEQFF.

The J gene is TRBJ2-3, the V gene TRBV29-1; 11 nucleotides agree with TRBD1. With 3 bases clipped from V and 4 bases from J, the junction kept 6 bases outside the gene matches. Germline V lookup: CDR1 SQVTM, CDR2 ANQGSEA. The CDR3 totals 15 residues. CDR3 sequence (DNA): TGCAGCGTTGATAAGGGGACAGGGGGTGCAGATACGCAGTATTTT. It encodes CSVDKGTGGADTQYF.

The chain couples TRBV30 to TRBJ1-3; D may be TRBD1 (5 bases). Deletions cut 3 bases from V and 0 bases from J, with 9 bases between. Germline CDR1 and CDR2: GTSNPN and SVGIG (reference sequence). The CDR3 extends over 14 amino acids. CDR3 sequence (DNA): TGTGCCTGGAGCGTAGGGACCTCTGGAAACACCATATATTTT. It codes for CAWSVGTSGNTIYF.

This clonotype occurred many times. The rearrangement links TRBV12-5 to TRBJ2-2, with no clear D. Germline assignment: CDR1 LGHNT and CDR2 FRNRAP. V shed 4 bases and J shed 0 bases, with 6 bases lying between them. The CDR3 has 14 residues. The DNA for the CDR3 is TGTGCTAGTGGTTCGGGTTCGAACACCGGGGAGCTGTTTTTT. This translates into CASGSGSNTGELFF.

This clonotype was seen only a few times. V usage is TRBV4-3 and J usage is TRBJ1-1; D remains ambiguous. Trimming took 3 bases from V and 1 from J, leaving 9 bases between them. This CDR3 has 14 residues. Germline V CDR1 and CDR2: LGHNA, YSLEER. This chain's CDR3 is CASSQELSNTEAFF. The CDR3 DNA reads TGCGCCAGCAGCCAGGAACTCTCGAACACTGAAGCTTTCTTT.

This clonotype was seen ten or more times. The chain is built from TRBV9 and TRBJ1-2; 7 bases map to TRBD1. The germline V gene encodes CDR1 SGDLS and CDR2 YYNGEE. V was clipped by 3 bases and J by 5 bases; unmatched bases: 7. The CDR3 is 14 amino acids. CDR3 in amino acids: CASSGTTGTYGYTF. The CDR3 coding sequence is TGTGCCAGCAGCGGGACGACAGGGACATATGGCTACACCTTC.

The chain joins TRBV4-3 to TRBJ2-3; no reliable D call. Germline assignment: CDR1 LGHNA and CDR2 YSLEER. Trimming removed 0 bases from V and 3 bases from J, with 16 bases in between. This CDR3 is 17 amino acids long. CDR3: CASSQDGPGGRTDTQYF. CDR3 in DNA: TGCGCCAGCAGCCAAGATGGCCCAGGCGGTCGGACAGATACGCAGTATTTT.

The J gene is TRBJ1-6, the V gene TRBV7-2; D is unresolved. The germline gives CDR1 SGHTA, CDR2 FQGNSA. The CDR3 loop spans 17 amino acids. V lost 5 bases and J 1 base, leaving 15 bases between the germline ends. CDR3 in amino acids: CASSPLGDSSYNSPLHF. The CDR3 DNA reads TGTGCCAGCAGCCCCCTGGGTGATTCTTCCTATAATTCACCCCTCCACTTT. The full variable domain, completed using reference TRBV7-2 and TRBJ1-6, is GAGVSQSPSNKVTEKGKDVELRCDPISGHTALYWYRQSLGQGLEFLIYFQGNSAPDKSGLPSDRFSAERTGGSVSTLTIQRTQQEDSAVYLCASSPLGDSSYNSPLHFGNGTRLTVT.

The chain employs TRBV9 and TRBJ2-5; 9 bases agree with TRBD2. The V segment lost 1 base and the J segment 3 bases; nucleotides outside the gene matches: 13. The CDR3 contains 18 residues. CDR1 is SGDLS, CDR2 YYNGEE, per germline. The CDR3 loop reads CASSVQPEWTSAEETQYF. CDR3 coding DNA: TGTGCCAGCAGCGTACAACCGGAATGGACTAGCGCTGAAGAGACCCAGTACTTC.

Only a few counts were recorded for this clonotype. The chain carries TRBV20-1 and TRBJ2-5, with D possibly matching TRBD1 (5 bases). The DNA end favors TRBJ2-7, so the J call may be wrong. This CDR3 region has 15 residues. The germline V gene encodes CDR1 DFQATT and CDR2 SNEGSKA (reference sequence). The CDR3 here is CSAMSTGLGYYEQYF. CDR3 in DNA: TGCAGTGCTATGTCAACAGGCCTCGGCTACTACGAGCAGTACTTC.

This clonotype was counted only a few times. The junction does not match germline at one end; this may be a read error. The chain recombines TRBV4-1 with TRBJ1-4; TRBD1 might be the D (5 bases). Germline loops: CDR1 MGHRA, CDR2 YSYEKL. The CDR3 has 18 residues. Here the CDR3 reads CASGQGGISRVRGEKLFF. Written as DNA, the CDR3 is TGCGCCAGCGGCCAAGGCGGTATATCCAGGGTCCGGGGTGAAAAACTGTTTTTT.

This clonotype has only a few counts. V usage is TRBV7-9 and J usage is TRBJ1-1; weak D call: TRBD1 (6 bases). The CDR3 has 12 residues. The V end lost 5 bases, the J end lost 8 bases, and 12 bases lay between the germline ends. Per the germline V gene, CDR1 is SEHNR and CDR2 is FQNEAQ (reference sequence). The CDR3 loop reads CASSAQGYEAFF. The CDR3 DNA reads TGTGCCAGCAGCGCACAGGGATACGAAGCTTTCTTT.

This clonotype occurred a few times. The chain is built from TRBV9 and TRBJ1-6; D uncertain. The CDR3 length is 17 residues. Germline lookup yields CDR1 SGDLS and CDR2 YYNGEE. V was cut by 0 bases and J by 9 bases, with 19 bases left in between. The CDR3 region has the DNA TGTGCCAGCAGCGTAGGTCAGATAAGAGGTCATAGTTCACCCCTCCACTTT. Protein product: CASSVGQIRGHSSPLHF.

CDR3 sequence (DNA): TGTGCCAGCAGCAAAGAGGAAAAACTGTTTTTT. It is translated as CASSKEEKLFF. The chain joins TRBV7-9 to TRBJ1-4; no definite D call. The V gene's germline CDR1 is SEHNR and CDR2 FQNEAQ (reference sequence). The V gene lost 5 bases and the J gene lost 8 bases, with 6 bases spanning the gap. This CDR3 comprises 11 residues. Full variable domain (rest looked up from reference TRBV7-9 and TRBJ1-4): DTGVSQNPRHKITKRGQNVTFRCDPISEHNRLYWYRQTLGQGPEFLTYFQNEAQLEKSRLLSDRFSAERPKGSFSTLEIQRTEQGDSAMYLCASSKEEKLFFGSGTQLSVL.

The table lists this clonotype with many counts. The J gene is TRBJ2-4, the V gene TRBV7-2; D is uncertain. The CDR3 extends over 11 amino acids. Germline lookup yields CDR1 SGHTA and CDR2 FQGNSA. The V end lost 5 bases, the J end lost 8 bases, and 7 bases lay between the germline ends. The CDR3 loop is CASSAQDIQYF. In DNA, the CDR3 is TGTGCCAGCAGCGCCCAAGACATTCAGTACTTC.

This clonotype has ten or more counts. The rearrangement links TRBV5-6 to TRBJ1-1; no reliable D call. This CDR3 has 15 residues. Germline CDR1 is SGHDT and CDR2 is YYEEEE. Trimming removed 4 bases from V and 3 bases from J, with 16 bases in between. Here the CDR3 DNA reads TGTGCCAGCAGCCCCATTGAAGGGAAGTACACTGAAGCTTTCTTT. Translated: CASSPIEGKYTEAFF.

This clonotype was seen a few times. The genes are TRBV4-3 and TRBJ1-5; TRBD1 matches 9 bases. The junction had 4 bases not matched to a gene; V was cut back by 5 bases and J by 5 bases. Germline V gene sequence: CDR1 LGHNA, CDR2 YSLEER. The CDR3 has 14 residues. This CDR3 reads CASSGQGWDQPQHF. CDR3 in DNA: TGCGCCAGCAGCGGACAGGGGTGGGATCAGCCCCAGCATTTT.

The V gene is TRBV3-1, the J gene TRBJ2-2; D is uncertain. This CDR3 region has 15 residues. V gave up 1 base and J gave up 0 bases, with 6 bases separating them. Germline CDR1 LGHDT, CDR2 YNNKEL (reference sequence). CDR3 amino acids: CASSQAAPNTGELFF. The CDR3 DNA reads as TGTGCCAGCAGCCAAGCGGCCCCGAACACCGGGGAGCTGTTTTTT.

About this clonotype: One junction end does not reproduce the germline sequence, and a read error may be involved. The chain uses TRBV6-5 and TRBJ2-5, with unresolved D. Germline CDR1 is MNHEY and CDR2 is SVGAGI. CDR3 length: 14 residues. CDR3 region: CASSKGGAQETHYF. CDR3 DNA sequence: TGTGCCAGCAGCAAGGGTGGAGCTCAAGAGACCCATTACTTC.